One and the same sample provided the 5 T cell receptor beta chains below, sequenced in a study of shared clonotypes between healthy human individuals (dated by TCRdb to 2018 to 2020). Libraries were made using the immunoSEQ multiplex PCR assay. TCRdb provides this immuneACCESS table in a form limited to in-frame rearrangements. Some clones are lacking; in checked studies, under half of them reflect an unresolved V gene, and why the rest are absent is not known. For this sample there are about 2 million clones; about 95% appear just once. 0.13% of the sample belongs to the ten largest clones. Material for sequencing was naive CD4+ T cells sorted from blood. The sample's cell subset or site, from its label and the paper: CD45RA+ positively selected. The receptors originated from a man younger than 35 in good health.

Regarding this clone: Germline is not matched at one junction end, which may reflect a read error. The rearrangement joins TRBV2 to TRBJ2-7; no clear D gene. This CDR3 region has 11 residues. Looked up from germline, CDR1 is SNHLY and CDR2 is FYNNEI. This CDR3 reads CASSEALAFDF. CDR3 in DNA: TGTGCCAGCAGTGAAGCGCTTGCATTTGACTTC.

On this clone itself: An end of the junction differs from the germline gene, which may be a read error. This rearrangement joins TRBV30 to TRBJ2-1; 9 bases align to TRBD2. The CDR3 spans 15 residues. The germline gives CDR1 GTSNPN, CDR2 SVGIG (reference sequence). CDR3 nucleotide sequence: TGTGCCTTGAGTCGAGCGGCGGGAGGGCCGACTGAGCAGTTCTTC. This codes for CALSRAAGGPTEQFF. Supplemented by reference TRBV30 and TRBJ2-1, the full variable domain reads SQTIHQWPATLVQPVGSPLSLECTVEGTSNPNLYWYRQAAGRGLQLLFYSVGIGQISSEVPQNLSASRPQDRQFILSSKKLLLSDSGFYLCALSRAAGGPTEQFFGPGTRLTVL.

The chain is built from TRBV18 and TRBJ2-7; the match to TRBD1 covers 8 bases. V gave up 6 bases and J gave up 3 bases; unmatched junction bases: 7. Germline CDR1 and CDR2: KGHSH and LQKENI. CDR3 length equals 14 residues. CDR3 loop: CASSRDRMVYEQYF. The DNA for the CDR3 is TGTGCCAGCTCGAGGGACAGGATGGTCTACGAGCAGTACTTC.

CDR3 sequence (DNA): TGTGCCAGCAGTGAAGCGGTAAGGGACAGAGGGGCCAACGTCCTGACTTTC. It codes for CASSEAVRDRGANVLTF. The V gene is TRBV2, the J gene TRBJ2-6, with 7 positions matching TRBD1. The V segment lost 0 bases and the J segment 4 bases; nucleotides outside the gene matches: 6. There are 17 residues in the CDR3. The germline V gene has CDR1 SNHLY and CDR2 FYNNEI.

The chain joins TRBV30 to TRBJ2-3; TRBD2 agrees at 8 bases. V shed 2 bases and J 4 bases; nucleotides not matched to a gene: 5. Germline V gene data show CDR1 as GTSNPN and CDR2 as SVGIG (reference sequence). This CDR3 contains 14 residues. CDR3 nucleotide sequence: TGTGCCTGGAGTCTCGGGGGGGCTGCAGATACGCAGTATTTT. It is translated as CAWSLGGAADTQYF.